These 14 T cell receptor beta chains originate from one sample sequenced in a study of T cells after yellow fever vaccination. TCRdb re-called the 5' RACE reads through MiXCR, storing one row per CDR3 protein. The sample contains about 580,000 distinct CDR3 sequences, 17% of which appear only once. The material was PBMCs, obtained about 5 days after the first yellow fever vaccination. These receptors were taken from a man aged 18 to 29 who received the YFV17D yellow fever vaccine.

V gene TRBV24-1 combines with J gene TRBJ2-2; 8 bases align to TRBD1. Germline V lookup: CDR1 KGHDR, CDR2 SFDVKD. Trimming took 3 bases from V and 3 from J; bases not matched to a gene: 5. The CDR3 is 16 amino acids. CDR3 sequence: CATSDPGQDYTGELFF. The CDR3 bases are TGTGCCACCAGTGATCCGGGACAGGACTACACCGGGGAGCTGTTTTTT.

This rearrangement joins TRBV24-1 to TRBJ2-5; D possibly corresponds to TRBD1 (6 bases). V shed 2 bases and J shed 4 bases, with 16 bases lying between them. This CDR3 is 16 amino acids long. The germline V gene has CDR1 KGHDR and CDR2 SFDVKD. CDR3 nucleotides: TGTGCCACCAGTGATTCTCGTACAGGGTACGGAGAGACCCAGTACTTC. Its protein is CATSDSRTGYGETQYF.

This clonotype was observed once. The genes are TRBV4-1 and TRBJ1-5; no definite D call. Germline loops: CDR1 MGHRA, CDR2 YSYEKL. The CDR3 is 16 residues long. Trimming shortened V by 0 bases and J by 2 bases, and 11 bases separated the two germline ends. CDR3 bases: TGCGCCAGCAGCCAAGAGGAGGGTGCTGGCAATCAGCCCCAGCATTTT. This encodes CASSQEEGAGNQPQHF.

This clonotype was observed a few times. J is TRBJ2-7 and V is TRBV5-5, with D unclear. CDR1 and CDR2 (germline): SGHKS, YYEKEE (reference sequence). The CDR3 extends over 13 amino acids. V lost 2 bases and J 2 bases, leaving 8 bases between the germline ends. The CDR3 protein is CASSFVETYEQYF. In nucleotides, the CDR3 is TGTGCCAGCAGCTTTGTAGAGACCTACGAGCAGTACTTC. The complete variable domain, with remaining parts taken from reference TRBV5-5 and TRBJ2-7, reads DAGVTQSPTHLIKTRGQQVTLRCSPISGHKSVSWYQQVLGQGPQFIFQYYEKEERGRGNFPDRFSARQFPNYSSELNVNALLLGDSALYLCASSFVETYEQYFGPGTRLTVT.

The J gene is TRBJ2-1, the V gene TRBV11-2, with TRBD1 as a possible D gene (6 bases). Germline CDR1 is SGHAT and CDR2 is FQNNGV. V lost 3 bases and J 5 bases, leaving 11 bases between the germline ends. The CDR3 extends over 14 amino acids. The CDR3 DNA is TGTGCCAGCAGCTTGATACAGGGTCACAATGAGCAGTTCTTC. This translates into CASSLIQGHNEQFF. The whole variable domain, remainder taken from reference TRBV11-2 and TRBJ2-1, is EAGVAQSPRYKIIEKRQSVAFWCNPISGHATLYWYQQILGQGPKLLIQFQNNGVVDDSQLPKDRFSAERLKGVDSTLKIQPAKLEDSAVYLCASSLIQGHNEQFFGPGTRLTVL.

There are many counts of this clonotype. The V gene is TRBV7-2, the J gene TRBJ2-2; possibly TRBD2 for D (5 bases). In germline, CDR1 is SGHTA, CDR2 FQGNSA. The V end was cut by 6 bases, the J end by 7 bases, with 12 bases between. This CDR3 has 13 residues. This chain's CDR3 is CASRPRVFGELFF. The CDR3 coding sequence is TGTGCCAGCAGGCCGAGGGTTTTCGGGGAGCTGTTTTTT.

This chain links TRBV20-1 with TRBJ2-3; 11 bases are shared with TRBD2. After removal of 1 base from V and 2 bases from J, the junction contained 5 bases not matched to a gene. Looked up from germline, CDR1 is DFQATT and CDR2 is SNEGSKA (reference sequence). This CDR3 is 16 amino acids long. The CDR3 region is CSARVGTSGNTDTQYF. The CDR3 DNA is TGCAGTGCTAGAGTAGGGACTAGCGGTAACACAGATACGCAGTATTTT.

This clonotype was observed a few times. V usage is TRBV10-3 and J usage is TRBJ2-7, with TRBD1 identical over 8 bases. V lost 6 bases to trimming and J lost 5 bases; unmatched junction nucleotides: 6. The CDR3 runs to 13 residues. Per germline, CDR1 ENHRY and CDR2 SYGVKD. CDR3 sequence reads: CAIREGQEDEQYF. The DNA of the CDR3 is TGTGCCATCAGGGAGGGACAGGAAGACGAGCAGTACTTC.

This clonotype was seen a handful of times. This rearrangement joins TRBV20-1 to TRBJ2-3; 10 nucleotides agree with TRBD2. The CDR3 totals 15 residues. With 3 bases clipped from V and 4 bases from J, the junction kept 7 bases outside the gene matches. In germline, CDR1 is DFQATT, CDR2 SNEGSKA (reference sequence). The CDR3 loop reads CSASPSSGGADTQYF. CDR3 DNA: TGCAGTGCTAGCCCCTCTAGCGGGGGCGCAGATACGCAGTATTTT.

This clonotype was observed a few times. This rearrangement joins TRBV20-1 to TRBJ1-3; D unresolved. The CDR3 sequence is 15 residues long. With 1 base removed from V and 0 bases from J, the gap between germline ends came to 10 bases. CDR1 DFQATT and CDR2 SNEGSKA come from the germline V gene (reference sequence). The CDR3 nucleotides read TGCAGTGCTAGAGGGTGGAGGAGCTCTGGAAACACCATATATTTT. It codes for CSARGWRSSGNTIYF.

The CDR3 loop is CASSLSTDQPQHF. In DNA, the CDR3 is TGTGCCAGCAGCTTATCAACCGATCAGCCCCAGCATTTT. The V call is TRBV7-2, the J call TRBJ1-5; D is unresolved. The CDR3 loop spans 13 amino acids. From germline, CDR1 is SGHTA and CDR2 FQGNSA. V gave up 2 bases and J gave up 5 bases, with 7 bases separating them.

This clonotype was detected only a few times. This chain joins TRBV12-3 or TRBV12-4 and TRBJ2-7; D gene uncertain. The CDR3 loop spans 12 amino acids. V shed 3 bases and J shed 1 base, with 4 bases lying between them. This CDR3 is CASSFRSYEQYF. The CDR3 DNA reads TGTGCCAGCAGTTTTCGTTCCTACGAGCAGTACTTC.

This clonotype was seen ten or more times. V gene TRBV7-8 combines with J gene TRBJ2-2; D is perhaps TRBD1 (6 bases). The germline V gene encodes CDR1 SGHVS and CDR2 FQNEAQ. V lost 6 bases and J lost 4, with 15 bases in between. CDR3 length: 15 amino acids. The CDR3 DNA is TGTGCCAGCAGAAAACAGGGATCGAGCACCGGGGAGCTGTTTTTT. It is translated as CASRKQGSSTGELFF.

The chain is built from TRBV27 and TRBJ1-6; no reliable D call. The CDR3 totals 17 residues. CDR1 MNHEY and CDR2 SMNVEV come from the germline V gene (reference sequence). V was clipped by 5 bases and J by 7 bases, with 21 bases between them. DNA of the CDR3: TGTGCCAGCAGTCCCAACCCCGACTCTCCGGCCAATTCACCCCTCCACTTT. Amino acids: CASSPNPDSPANSPLHF.